This T cell receptor (beta chain) was observed in a study of regulatory T cells in long-lasting Graves disease (dated by TCRdb to the early 2020s). About the full investigation: Persistent Graves' disease meant more than 5 years of antithyroid drug treatment with TSH receptor autoantibodies that stayed positive. Peripheral blood TCR sequencing and RNA sequencing compared persistent Graves' disease patients with newly diagnosed Graves' disease patients. The study was conducted in China and was registered as a clinical trial. A total of about 35 samples underwent TCR sequencing: around 13 from persistent and roughly 20 from newly diagnosed Graves' disease patients. On average, persistent Graves' disease patients in the clinical cohort had been on antithyroid drugs for approximately 10 years.

Library construction relied on multiplex PCR. Instrument on record: Illumina HiSeq 4000. To build TCR beta libraries, CDR3 regions were amplified by Arm-PCR using iRepertoire HTBI primers. Before sequencing, the PCR products underwent gel purification. In the paper's pipeline: A total of 62 TRBV and approximately 13 TRBJ segments were identified across samples and were used for gene usage analysis of CDR3 amino acid clonotypes. Filtered high-quality paired reads were merged into contigs using COPE and FqMerger. BLAST was used to align contigs to IMGT TRBV, TRBD and TRBJ reference genes, and CDR3 was defined according to IMGT. Any clonotype with a frequency above 0.1% was counted as a highly expanded clone. Shannon entropy served as the measure of repertoire diversity, while the Gini coefficient captured V-J evenness. A clonotype found in more than one individual was treated as public. TCRdb ran its own pipeline on the public reads, namely fastp trimming at Q25 and MiXCR clone calling, and kept in-frame beta chains. When rows share a CDR3 protein, they turn into one entry using the most common DNA and genes. The V and J calls follow TCRdb's processing rather than the paper's. The sample profile shows fewer than 450,000 distinct CDR3 sequences; around 22% of them were found once. Of the sample, roughly a quarter is held by the ten largest clones.

The research as a whole found: Preferential use of TRBV28, TRBJ1-2 and TRBJ2-5 was observed in persistent disease, whereas TRBV20-1 and TRBJ2-1 were favored in newly diagnosed disease. Only the TCR beta chain was sequenced and analyzed. The authors noted that the small sample size was a limitation that may lower accuracy. Only peripheral blood was studied, because thyroid tissue, the primary lesion, was inaccessible. Compared with newly diagnosed patients, persistent Graves' disease patients had lower TCR Shannon entropy and fewer highly expanded clones, which suggests clonal expansion. Patients with persistent disease shared more public clonotypes (approximately 2,500) than newly diagnosed patients did (approximately 990).

V loses 5 bases, J loses 2 bases, and the germline ends lie 16 bases apart. Taken from the germline V gene (reference sequence), the CDR1 and CDR2 loops are DFQATT and SNEGSKA. Its CDR3 holds 15 amino acids, cysteine through phenylalanine. Solely the CDR3 DNA is kept, with 45 bases framed from the first base. Reading the label with the study, this specimen's time point is: persistent/refractory GD, antithyroid drugs over 5 years with positive TRAb. For both TCR sequencing and RNA sequencing, RNA was extracted from PBMCs in TRIzol. The diagnosis of Graves' disease was made according to American Thyroid Association guidelines. Recruitment of patients was carried out at an endocrinology department in Xi'an, China. Each patient gave approximately 10 milliliters of peripheral blood, collected in an EDTA anticoagulant tube. Ficoll Paque Plus density gradient separation was used to isolate PBMCs, and no further T cell sorting was done. RNA quality was checked with an Agilent 2100 Bioanalyzer and agarose gel, and concentration with a NanoDrop 2000.

In this sample, this clonotype turned up a few times. It has no known antigen specificity. It has no much larger one-base neighbor in the sample; base qualities were not kept. The source is a female donor with Graves disease. Sequenced here: peripheral blood mononuclear cells (PBMCs), sampled when the disease was refractory, from a patient treated with antithyroid drugs. The rearranged chain carries TRBV20-1 and TRBJ1-5, with TRBD1 tentatively as D gene (6 bases match). The sequence in DNA is TGCAGTGCTCGCAGAGGGGGTGAAGGCAATCAGCCCCAGCATTTT. Its protein reads: CSARRGGEGNQPQHF.